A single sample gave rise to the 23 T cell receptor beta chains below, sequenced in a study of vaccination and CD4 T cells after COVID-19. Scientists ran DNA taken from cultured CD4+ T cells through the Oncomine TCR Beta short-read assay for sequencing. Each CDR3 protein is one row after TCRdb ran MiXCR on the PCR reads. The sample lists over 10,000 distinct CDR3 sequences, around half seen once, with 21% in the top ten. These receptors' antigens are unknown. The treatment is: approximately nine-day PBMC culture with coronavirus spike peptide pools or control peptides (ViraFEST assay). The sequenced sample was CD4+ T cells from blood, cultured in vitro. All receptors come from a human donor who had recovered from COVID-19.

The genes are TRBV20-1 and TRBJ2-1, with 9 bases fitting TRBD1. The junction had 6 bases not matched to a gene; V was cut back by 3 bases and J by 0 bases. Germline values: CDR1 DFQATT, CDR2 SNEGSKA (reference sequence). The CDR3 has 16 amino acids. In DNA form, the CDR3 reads TGCAGTGCTAGGCTCCGGACAGGGGACTCCTACAATGAGCAGTTCTTC. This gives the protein CSARLRTGDSYNEQFF.

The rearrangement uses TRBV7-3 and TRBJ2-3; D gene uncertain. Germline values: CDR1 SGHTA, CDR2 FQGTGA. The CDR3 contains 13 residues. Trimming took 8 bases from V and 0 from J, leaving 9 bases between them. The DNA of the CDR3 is TGTGCCAGCGGGCGTTCTAGCACAGATACGCAGTATTTT. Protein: CASGRSSTDTQYF.

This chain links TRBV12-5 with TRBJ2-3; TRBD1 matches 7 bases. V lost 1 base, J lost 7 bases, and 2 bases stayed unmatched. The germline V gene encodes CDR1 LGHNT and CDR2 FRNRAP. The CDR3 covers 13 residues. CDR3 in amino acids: CASGLEGGHTQYF. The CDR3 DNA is TGTGCTAGTGGTTTGGAAGGGGGCCATACGCAGTATTTT.

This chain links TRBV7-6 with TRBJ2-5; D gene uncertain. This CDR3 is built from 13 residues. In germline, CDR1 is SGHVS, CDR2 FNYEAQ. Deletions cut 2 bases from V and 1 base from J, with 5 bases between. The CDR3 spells CASSLPSQETQYF. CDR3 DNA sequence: TGTGCCAGCAGCTTACCGTCCCAAGAGACCCAGTACTTC.

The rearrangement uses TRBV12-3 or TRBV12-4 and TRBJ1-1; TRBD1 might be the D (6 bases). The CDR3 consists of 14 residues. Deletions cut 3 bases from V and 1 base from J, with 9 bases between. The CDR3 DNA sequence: TGTGCCAGCAGTTTTTTGGGACAGAACACTGAAGCTTTCTTT. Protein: CASSFLGQNTEAFF.

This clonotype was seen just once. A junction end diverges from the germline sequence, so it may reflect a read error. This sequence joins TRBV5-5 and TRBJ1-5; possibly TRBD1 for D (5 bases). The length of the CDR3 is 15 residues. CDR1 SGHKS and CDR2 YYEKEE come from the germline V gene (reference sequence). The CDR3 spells CASGFRDASNQPQHF. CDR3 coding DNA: TGTGCCAGCGGCTTCCGGGACGCAAGCAATCAGCCCCAGCATTTT.

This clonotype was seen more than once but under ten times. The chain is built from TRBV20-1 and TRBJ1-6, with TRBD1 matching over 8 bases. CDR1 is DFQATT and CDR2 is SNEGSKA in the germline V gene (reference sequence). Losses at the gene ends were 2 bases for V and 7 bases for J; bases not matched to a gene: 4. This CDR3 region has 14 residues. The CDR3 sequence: CSARQGAQNSPLHF. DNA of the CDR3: TGCAGTGCTAGACAGGGGGCGCAAAATTCACCCCTCCACTTT.

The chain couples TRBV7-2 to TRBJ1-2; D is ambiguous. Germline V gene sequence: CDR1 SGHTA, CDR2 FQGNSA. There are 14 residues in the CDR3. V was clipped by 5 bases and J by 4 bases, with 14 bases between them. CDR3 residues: CASSRSPSGYGYTF. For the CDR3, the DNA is TGTGCCAGCAGCCGATCCCCCTCTGGCTATGGCTACACCTTC.

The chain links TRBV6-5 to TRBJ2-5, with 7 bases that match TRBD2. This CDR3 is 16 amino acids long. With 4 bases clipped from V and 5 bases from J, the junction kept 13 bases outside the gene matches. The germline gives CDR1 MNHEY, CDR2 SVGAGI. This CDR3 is CASSSSRPRERETQYF. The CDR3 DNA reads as TGTGCCAGCAGTTCCTCCCGCCCGCGGGAGAGGGAGACCCAGTACTTC.

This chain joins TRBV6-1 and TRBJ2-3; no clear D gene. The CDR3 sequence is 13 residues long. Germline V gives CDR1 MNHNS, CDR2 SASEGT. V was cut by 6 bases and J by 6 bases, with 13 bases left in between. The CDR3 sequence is CASSRTPWDTQYF. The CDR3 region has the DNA TGTGCCAGCAGCCGAACCCCATGGGATACGCAGTATTTT.

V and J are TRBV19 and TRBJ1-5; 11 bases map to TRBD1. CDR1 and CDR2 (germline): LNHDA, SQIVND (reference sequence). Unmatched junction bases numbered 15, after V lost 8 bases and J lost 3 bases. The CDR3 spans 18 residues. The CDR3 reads CASSARDRGAGVNQPQHF. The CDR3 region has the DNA TGTGCCAGTTCAGCCCGGGACAGGGGGGCCGGAGTCAATCAGCCCCAGCATTTT.

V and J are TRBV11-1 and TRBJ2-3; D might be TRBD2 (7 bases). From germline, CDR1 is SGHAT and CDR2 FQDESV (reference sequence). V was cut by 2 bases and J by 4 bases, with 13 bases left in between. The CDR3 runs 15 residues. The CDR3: CASSLSQGRADTQYF. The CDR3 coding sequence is TGTGCCAGCAGCTTATCCCAGGGGAGGGCAGATACGCAGTATTTT.

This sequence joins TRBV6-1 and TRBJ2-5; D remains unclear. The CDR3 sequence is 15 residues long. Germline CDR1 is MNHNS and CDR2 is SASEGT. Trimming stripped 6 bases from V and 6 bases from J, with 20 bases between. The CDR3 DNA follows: TGTGCCAGCAGCCCCCCGGCCCAGTCCGTGAAGACCCAGTACTTC. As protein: CASSPPAQSVKTQYF.

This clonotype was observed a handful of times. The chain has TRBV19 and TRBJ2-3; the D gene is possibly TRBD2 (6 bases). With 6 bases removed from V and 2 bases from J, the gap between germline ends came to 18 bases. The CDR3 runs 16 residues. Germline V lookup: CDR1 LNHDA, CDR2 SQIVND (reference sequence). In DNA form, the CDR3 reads TGTGCCAGTAGGGACACGGGACTCTCGAACACAGATACGCAGTATTTT. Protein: CASRDTGLSNTDTQYF.

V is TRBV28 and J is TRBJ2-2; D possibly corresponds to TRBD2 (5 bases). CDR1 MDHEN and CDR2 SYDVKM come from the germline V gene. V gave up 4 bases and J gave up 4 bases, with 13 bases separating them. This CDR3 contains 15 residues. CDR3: CASSYLGLATGELFF. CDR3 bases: TGTGCCAGCAGTTACCTCGGACTGGCCACCGGGGAGCTGTTTTTT.

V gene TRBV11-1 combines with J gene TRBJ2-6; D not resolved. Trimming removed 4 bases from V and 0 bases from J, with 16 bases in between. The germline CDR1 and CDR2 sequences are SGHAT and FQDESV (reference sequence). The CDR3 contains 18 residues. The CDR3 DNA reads TGTGCCAGCAGCTCTGGGTCCAGGTCCTACTCTGGGGCCAACGTCCTGACTTTC. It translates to CASSSGSRSYSGANVLTF.

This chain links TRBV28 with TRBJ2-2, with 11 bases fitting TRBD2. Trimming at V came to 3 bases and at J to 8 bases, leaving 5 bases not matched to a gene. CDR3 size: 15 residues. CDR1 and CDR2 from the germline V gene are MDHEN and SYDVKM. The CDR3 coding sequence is TGTGCCAGCAGTTTTTCTAGCGGGAGGAATGGGGAGCTGTTTTTT. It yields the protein CASSFSSGRNGELFF. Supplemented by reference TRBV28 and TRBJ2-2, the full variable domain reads DVKVTQSSRYLVKRTGEKVFLECVQDMDHENMFWYRQDPGLGLRLIYFSYDVKMKEKGDIPEGYSVSREKKERFSLILESASTNQTSMYLCASSFSSGRNGELFFGEGSRLTVL.

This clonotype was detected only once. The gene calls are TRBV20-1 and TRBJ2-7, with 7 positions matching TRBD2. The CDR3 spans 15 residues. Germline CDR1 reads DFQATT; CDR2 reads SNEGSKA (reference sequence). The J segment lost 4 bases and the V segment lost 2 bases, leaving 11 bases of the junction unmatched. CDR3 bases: TGCAGTGCTAGAACCCCCCTAGCGGAGCAGTACGAGCAGTACTTC. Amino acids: CSARTPLAEQYEQYF.

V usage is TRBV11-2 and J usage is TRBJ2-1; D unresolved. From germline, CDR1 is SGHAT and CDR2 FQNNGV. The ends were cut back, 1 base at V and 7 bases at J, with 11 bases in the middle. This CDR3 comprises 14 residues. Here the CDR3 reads CASSLVLDGNEQFF. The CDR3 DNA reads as TGTGCCAGCAGCTTAGTGTTGGATGGGAATGAGCAGTTCTTC.

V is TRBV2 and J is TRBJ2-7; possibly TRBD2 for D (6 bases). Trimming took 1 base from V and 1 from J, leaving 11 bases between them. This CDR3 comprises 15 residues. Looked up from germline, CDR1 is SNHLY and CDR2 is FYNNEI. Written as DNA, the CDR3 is TGTGCCAGCAGTGAAGTCTCCGGAGGGTCCTACGAGCAGTACTTC. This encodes CASSEVSGGSYEQYF. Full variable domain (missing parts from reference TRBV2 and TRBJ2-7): EPEVTQTPSHQVTQMGQEVILRCVPISNHLYFYWYRQILGQKVEFLVSFYNNEISEKSEIFDDQFSVERPDGSNFTLKIRSTKLEDSAMYFCASSEVSGGSYEQYFGPGTRLTVT.

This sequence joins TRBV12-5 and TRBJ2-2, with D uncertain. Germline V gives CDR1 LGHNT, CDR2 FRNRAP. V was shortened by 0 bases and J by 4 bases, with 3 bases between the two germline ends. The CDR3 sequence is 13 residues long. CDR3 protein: CASGLVPTGELFF. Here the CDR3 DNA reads TGTGCTAGTGGTTTGGTCCCCACCGGGGAGCTGTTTTTT.

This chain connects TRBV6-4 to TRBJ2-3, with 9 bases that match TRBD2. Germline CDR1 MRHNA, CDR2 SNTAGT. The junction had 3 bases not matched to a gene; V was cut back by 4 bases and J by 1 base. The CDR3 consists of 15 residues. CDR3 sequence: CASSGVAGGTDTQYF. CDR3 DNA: TGTGCCAGCAGTGGGGTAGCGGGAGGCACAGATACGCAGTATTTT.

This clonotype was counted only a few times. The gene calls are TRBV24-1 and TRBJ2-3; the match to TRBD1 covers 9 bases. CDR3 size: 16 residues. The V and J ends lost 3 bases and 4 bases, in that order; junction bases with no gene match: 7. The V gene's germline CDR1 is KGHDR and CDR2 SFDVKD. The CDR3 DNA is TGTGCCACCAGTGATCGACAGGGGGATTTCGCAGATACGCAGTATTTT. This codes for CATSDRQGDFADTQYF.